Below, one T cell receptor beta chain is given with its context. As yet, its antigen is unknown. CDR1 MNHEY and CDR2 SVGAGI come from the germline V gene. This CDR3 spans 14 amino acids. V gave up 0 bases and J gave up 3 bases, with 8 bases separating them. The entry originates in a study of Graves' ophthalmopathy and Graves' hyperthyroidism. RNA transcripts served as template for amplifying TCR beta CDR3 sequences. RT-PCR in the first round used HTBI primers; a second-round multiplex PCR followed. TCRdb used MiXCR to reprocess the multiplex PCR reads, holding one entry per CDR3 protein. Counted here are about 220,000 distinct CDR3 sequences, roughly 21% occurring once; the ten biggest clones make up roughly 44%. Study outcomes and limitations: Prediction of ophthalmopathy progression reached 70.59% sensitivity and approximately 73% specificity. Most expanded clonotypes in thyroid above 0.001 frequency also showed up in blood. Cross-validated, the 13-signature model showed 87.88%/81.08% sensitivity/specificity, and 80%/75% in the test set.

This clonotype was sampled from a woman aged 45-60 years with Graves' ophthalmopathy. Specimen: peripheral blood. The rearrangement links TRBV6-5 to TRBJ2-5, with no clear D. CDR3 protein: CASSYSNIEETQYF. The CDR3 bases are TGTGCCAGCAGTTACTCGAACATCGAAGAGACCCAGTACTTC.